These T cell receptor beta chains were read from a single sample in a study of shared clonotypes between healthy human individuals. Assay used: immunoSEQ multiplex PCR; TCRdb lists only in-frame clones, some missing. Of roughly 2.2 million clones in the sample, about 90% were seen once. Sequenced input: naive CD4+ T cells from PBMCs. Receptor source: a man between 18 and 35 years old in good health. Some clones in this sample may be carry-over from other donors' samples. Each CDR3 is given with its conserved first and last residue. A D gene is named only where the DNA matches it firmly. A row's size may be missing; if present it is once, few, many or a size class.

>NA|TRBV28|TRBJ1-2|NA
TGTGCCAGCAGTCTCTTTGAGAGTGCGGGCTATGGCTACACCTTC
CASSLFESAGYGYTF
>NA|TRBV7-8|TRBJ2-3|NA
TGTGCCAGCAGCTTAGTCTCGCCTGGTACGCAGTATTTT
CASSLVSPGTQYF
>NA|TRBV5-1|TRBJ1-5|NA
TGCGCCAGCAGCCAATTCTCTGGGACTCAGCCCCAGCATTTT
CASSQFSGTQPQHF
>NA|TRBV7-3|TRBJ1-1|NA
TGTGCCAGCAGCTTAACGTGGGGGGGAACTGAAGCTTTCTTT
CASSLTWGGTEAFF
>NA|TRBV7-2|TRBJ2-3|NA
TGTGCCAGCAGCTTAGGAGCCCTACCGGATACGCAGTATTTT
CASSLGALPDTQYF
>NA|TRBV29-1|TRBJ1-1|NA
TGCAGCGTACGGGACACCCGGAACACTGAAGCTTTCTTT
CSVRDTRNTEAFF
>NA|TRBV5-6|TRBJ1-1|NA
TGTGCCAGCAGCCCGAACAACAAACAGGGCACTGAAGCTTTCTTT
CASSPNNKQGTEAFF
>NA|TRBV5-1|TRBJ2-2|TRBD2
TGCGCCAGCAGCCTCTTAGCGGGAAACACCGGGGAGCTGTTTTTT
CASSLLAGNTGELFF
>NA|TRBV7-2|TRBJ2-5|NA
TGTGCCAGCAGCTTATCGGGCCGAGAGACCCAGTACTTC
CASSLSGRETQYF
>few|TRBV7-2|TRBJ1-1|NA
TGTGCCAGCAGCTTAGGTCAGAACACTGAAGCTTTCTTT
CASSLGQNTEAFF
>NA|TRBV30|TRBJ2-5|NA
TGTGCCTGGAGTGTTTCGGGGGCGAAGACCCAGTACTTC
CAWSVSGAKTQYF
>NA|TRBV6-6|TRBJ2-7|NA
TGTGCCATCAGGACGGTTAGCGGCTACGAGCAGTACTTC
CAIRTVSGYEQYF
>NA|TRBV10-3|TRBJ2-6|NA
TGTGCCATCAGTGAGTCGGGGGGACTCCGCCCAGGGAATGGGGCCAACGTCCTGACTTTC
CAISESGGLRPGNGANVLTF
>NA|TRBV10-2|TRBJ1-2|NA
TGCGCCAGCACCCCGGGGACCTCCTCCCGGGGCTACACCTTC
CASTPGTSSRGYTF
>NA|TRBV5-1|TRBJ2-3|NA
TGCGCCAGCAGCCAACGGAGCGGCACAGATACGCAGTATTTT
CASSQRSGTDTQYF
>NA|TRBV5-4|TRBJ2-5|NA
TGTGCCAGCAGCGCAGGGGGGGGAGAGACCCAGTACTTC
CASSAGGGETQYF
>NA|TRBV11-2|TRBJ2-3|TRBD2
TGTGCCAGCAGCACGGGGGGGCTGAGCACAGATACGCAGTATTTT
CASSTGGLSTDTQYF
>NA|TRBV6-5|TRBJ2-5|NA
TGTGCCAGCAGTTACTCATCCAGGGGTGGCGAGACCCAGTACTTC
CASSYSSRGGETQYF
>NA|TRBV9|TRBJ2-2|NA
TGTGCCAGCAGCGTAGTAGGTAGCGTGGGCGGGGAGCTGTTTTTT
CASSVVGSVGGELFF
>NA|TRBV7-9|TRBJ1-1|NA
TGTGCCAGCAGCTTAGGGGGATCGGACAGCGAAGCTTTCTTT
CASSLGGSDSEAFF
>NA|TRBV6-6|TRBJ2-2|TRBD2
TGTGCCAGCAGTTTACTAGCGGGAGGTAACACCGGGGAGCTGTTTTTT
CASSLLAGGNTGELFF
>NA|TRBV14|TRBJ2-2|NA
TGTGCCAGCAGCCAAGATAGACGCGTACTGGGCGCCGGGGAGCTGTTTTTT
CASSQDRRVLGAGELFF
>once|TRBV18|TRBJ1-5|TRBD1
TGTGCCAGCTCACCTAGGGGACAGGTGGATCAGCCCCAGCATTTT
CASSPRGQVDQPQHF
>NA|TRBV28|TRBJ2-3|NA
TGTGCCAGCAGTTTAGTGAGGGAAGATACGCAGTATTTT
CASSLVREDTQYF